The 17 T cell receptor beta chains below all came from one sample that was sequenced in a study of OX40 agonist ivuxolimab in advanced cancers. Some clones are missing from TCRdb's copy, which holds only in-frame ones; the method was immunoSEQ multiplex PCR. Among about 79,000 clones listed, over 70% were seen once. This specimen was CD4+ or CD8+ T cells sorted from blood, taken in a trial of the OX40 agonist ivuxolimab. These receptors were taken from an adult with an advanced solid tumor such as melanoma, head and neck, liver or kidney cancer.

The rearrangement links TRBV30 to TRBJ1-2; TRBD1 agrees at 7 bases. Germline lookup yields CDR1 GTSNPN and CDR2 SVGIG (reference sequence). The CDR3 totals 13 residues. V shed 3 bases and J 2 bases; nucleotides not matched to a gene: 3. The CDR3 DNA is TGTGCCTGGAGGACAGGGCCCAACTATGGCTACACCTTC. Amino acids: CAWRTGPNYGYTF.

This clone appeared once. The chain has TRBV19 and TRBJ2-2, with D possibly TRBD1 on 6 matching bases. The CDR3 has 14 residues. V gave up 4 bases and J gave up 2 bases, with 8 bases separating them. Per the germline V gene, CDR1 is LNHDA and CDR2 is SQIVND (reference sequence). The CDR3 DNA sequence: TGTGCCAGTAGTACAGGGGCCAACACCGGGGAGCTGTTTTTT. As protein: CASSTGANTGELFF.

This sequence joins TRBV6-6 and TRBJ1-2, with D possibly matching TRBD1 (5 bases). The ends were cut back, 6 bases at V and 7 bases at J, with 15 bases in the middle. From germline, CDR1 is MNHNY and CDR2 SVGAGI (reference sequence). The CDR3 contains 13 residues. The CDR3 loop reads CASRLGTSRGYTF. CDR3 sequence (DNA): TGTGCCAGCAGACTCGGGACTTCTCGTGGCTACACCTTC.

The rearrangement joins TRBV4-1 to TRBJ1-3; D possibly corresponds to TRBD1 (5 bases). The germline V gene has CDR1 MGHRA and CDR2 YSYEKL. The CDR3 runs to 16 residues. Trimming took off 1 base at V and 0 bases at J, with 10 bases between the two ends. As DNA, the CDR3 is TGCGCCAGCAGCCAAGGGGGGTTTATCTCTGGAAACACCATATATTTT. It yields the protein CASSQGGFISGNTIYF.

The chain couples TRBV10-3 to TRBJ1-2; D is ambiguous. CDR3 length: 14 residues. V lost 3 bases and J lost 3, with 11 bases in between. Germline V gene data show CDR1 as ENHRY and CDR2 as SYGVKD. As DNA, the CDR3 is TGTGCCATCAGTGACGGGGAGTACGACTATGGCTACACCTTC. It encodes CAISDGEYDYGYTF.

This chain links TRBV6-1 with TRBJ1-2; D is unresolved. V lost 2 bases and J lost 2, with 6 bases in between. Per the germline V gene, CDR1 is MNHNS and CDR2 is SASEGT. The CDR3 spans 13 residues. CDR3 DNA: TGTGCCAGCAGTGAATTCAGAAACTATGGCTACACCTTC. This encodes CASSEFRNYGYTF.

V and J are TRBV28 and TRBJ2-1; TRBD1 matches 8 bases. V was clipped by 3 bases and J by 3 bases; unmatched bases: 10. The CDR3 runs 17 residues. Germline V gives CDR1 MDHEN, CDR2 SYDVKM. The CDR3 spells CASSFGTQGGIYNEQFF. CDR3 sequence (DNA): TGTGCCAGCAGTTTTGGTACACAGGGGGGAATCTACAATGAGCAGTTCTTC.

V is TRBV5-4 and J is TRBJ1-6, with D maybe TRBD1 (6 bases). Germline V gives CDR1 SGHNT, CDR2 YYREEE (reference sequence). The ends were cut back, 5 bases at V and 8 bases at J, with 23 bases in the middle. The CDR3 runs 17 residues. CDR3 sequence reads: CASSSNTGTGLDSPLHF. The CDR3 DNA reads TGTGCCAGCAGTTCTAATACAGGGACGGGTTTAGATTCACCCCTCCACTTT.

This clone has a handful of counts. The CDR3 loop reads CAISDPRGQGDGYTF. The CDR3 coding sequence is TGTGCCATCAGTGACCCCAGGGGACAGGGTGATGGCTACACCTTC. V and J are TRBV10-3 and TRBJ1-2, with 9 positions matching TRBD1. Germline-derived CDR1 and CDR2 are ENHRY and SYGVKD. Trimming removed 3 bases from V and 6 bases from J; junction bases left unmatched: 8. The CDR3 is made up of 15 amino acids.

The CDR3 region is CASSSWTGGEETQYF. CDR3 bases: TGTGCCAGCAGCTCCTGGACAGGGGGCGAAGAGACCCAGTACTTC. This chain uses TRBV7-6 with TRBJ2-5, with 11 bases identical to TRBD1. The CDR3 has 15 residues. The V gene end was trimmed by 4 bases and the J gene end by 3 bases; junction bases not matched to a gene: 4. Germline CDR1 is SGHVS and CDR2 is FNYEAQ.

The V gene is TRBV27, the J gene TRBJ1-1, with TRBD1 matching 8 bases. This CDR3 comprises 14 residues. Germline V CDR1 and CDR2: MNHEY, SMNVEV (reference sequence). Unmatched junction bases numbered 5, after V lost 5 bases and J lost 3 bases. CDR3 sequence: CASSPLDRDTEAFF. The CDR3 DNA reads as TGTGCCAGCAGTCCCTTGGACAGGGACACTGAAGCTTTCTTT.

The chain is built from TRBV5-1 and TRBJ1-1; D ambiguous. V lost 7 bases to trimming and J lost 1 base, with 5 bases between them. Per the germline V gene, CDR1 is SGHRS and CDR2 is YFSETQ. The CDR3 length is 11 residues. CDR3 sequence (DNA): TGCGCCAGCTCTACGAACACTGAAGCTTTCTTT. It is translated as CASSTNTEAFF.

The V and J genes are TRBV5-6 and TRBJ1-1; TRBD1 aligns across 10 bases. The V segment lost 2 bases and the J segment 11 bases; nucleotides outside the gene matches: 3. This CDR3 contains 12 residues. Per germline, CDR1 SGHDT and CDR2 YYEEEE. The CDR3: CASSFRDRGAFF. Written as DNA, the CDR3 is TGTGCCAGCAGCTTCCGGGACAGGGGCGCTTTCTTT.

This chain links TRBV9 with TRBJ2-1; 7 nucleotides match TRBD2. Per the germline V gene, CDR1 is SGDLS and CDR2 is YYNGEE. The CDR3 runs to 15 residues. Trimming cost V 0 bases and J 4 bases; bases outside gene matches: 4. Written as DNA, the CDR3 is TGTGCCAGCAGCGTAGCGGGAGGATGGTACAATGAGCAGTTCTTC. Amino acids: CASSVAGGWYNEQFF. Using reference TRBV9 and TRBJ2-1 for the parts outside the CDR3, the full variable domain is DSGVTQTPKHLITATGQRVTLRCSPRSGDLSVYWYQQSLDQGLQFLIQYYNGEERAKGNILERFSAQQFPDLHSELNLSSLELGDSALYFCASSVAGGWYNEQFFGPGTRLTVL.

The V gene is TRBV2, the J gene TRBJ1-4; no definite D call. CDR1 and CDR2 (germline): SNHLY, FYNNEI. The CDR3 is 12 residues long. The germline V and J ends were trimmed by 6 bases and 5 bases, with 7 bases remaining between them. This CDR3 reads CASRSGNEKLFF. The CDR3 DNA reads as TGTGCCAGCAGGTCCGGGAATGAAAAACTGTTTTTT. Based on the CDR3 plus reference TRBV2 and TRBJ1-4, the full variable domain is EPEVTQTPSHQVTQMGQEVILRCVPISNHLYFYWYRQILGQKVEFLVSFYNNEISEKSEIFDDQFSVERPDGSNFTLKIRSTKLEDSAMYFCASRSGNEKLFFGSGTQLSVL.

The chain combines TRBV2 with TRBJ1-5; 8 nucleotides align to TRBD1. The ends lost 3 bases at V and 6 bases at J; junction bases unmatched: 4. The CDR3 runs to 14 residues. CDR1 is SNHLY and CDR2 is FYNNEI in the germline V gene. The CDR3 reads CASSERTGTQPQHF. CDR3 bases: TGTGCCAGCAGTGAGCGGACAGGGACTCAGCCCCAGCATTTT.

This clone was seen just once. The chain uses TRBV2 and TRBJ1-1; D not resolved. The V gene's germline CDR1 is SNHLY and CDR2 FYNNEI. The CDR3 extends over 12 amino acids. Trimming removed 5 bases from V and 5 bases from J, with 9 bases in between. In DNA, the CDR3 is TGTGCCAGCAGTCCTTTTAGAACTGAAGCTTTCTTT. It codes for CASSPFRTEAFF. Looking up the rest from reference TRBV2 and TRBJ1-1 gives the full variable domain: EPEVTQTPSHQVTQMGQEVILRCVPISNHLYFYWYRQILGQKVEFLVSFYNNEISEKSEIFDDQFSVERPDGSNFTLKIRSTKLEDSAMYFCASSPFRTEAFFGQGTRLTVV.